What follows is one T cell receptor beta chain and its context. Each CDR3 protein is one row after TCRdb ran MiXCR on the RACE reads. The sample has about 120,000 distinct CDR3 sequences; 12% to 15% are singletons. The germline V gene encodes CDR1 LGHDT and CDR2 YNNKEL (reference sequence). V was clipped by 5 bases and J by 12 bases, with 15 bases between them. The CDR3 spans 12 residues. The sample's time point: patch test 1, 2 weeks after DPC sensitization. Specified treatment: therapeutic diphenylcyclopropenone sensitization with weekly scalp DPC. This record comes from a study of human T cells and chemical hapten exposure.

The chain links TRBV3-1 to TRBJ2-3; D might be TRBD1 (5 bases). Sequencing used whole blood, obtained in connection with sensitization to the hapten diphenylcyclopropenone (DPC). The sequence came from a young man with alopecia areata. Some clones in this sample may be carry-over from other donors' samples. CDR3 sequence (DNA): TGTGCCAGCAGCGCTCGGCAGGGTTCTCAGTATTTT. Translated: CASSARQGSQYF.